Here is one T cell receptor (beta chain) with its context. This sample stems from a study of PD-L1 blockade in urothelial cancer. The wider study: Dosed intravenously at 1,200 mg every 3 weeks, atezolizumab was initiated by patients around 2014. About 85% of the roughly 30 patients comprised males who had bladder-origin urothelial cancer. When blood samples were assessed, the median T cell count was about 140,000.

Assay: immunoSEQ multiplex PCR; the TCRdb copy retains only in-frame clones and omits some. The table lists roughly 95,000 clones, roughly 84% of them singletons, with 1.5% to 2% in the top ten. Time point meaning: pretreatment peripheral blood. The TCR comes from a man in his fifties or sixties with urothelial cancer. The specimen comprised PBMCs, sampled around atezolizumab (anti-PD-L1) treatment.

This CDR3 reads CASSLSGTGGEQYF. DNA for the CDR3: TGTGCCAGCAGTTTATCCGGGACAGGGGGTGAGCAGTACTTC. This rearrangement joins TRBV28 to TRBJ2-7; 11 bases are shared with TRBD1. This CDR3 region has 14 residues. Germline V CDR1 and CDR2: MDHEN, SYDVKM. The junction had 3 bases not matched to a gene; V was cut back by 1 base and J by 7 bases.